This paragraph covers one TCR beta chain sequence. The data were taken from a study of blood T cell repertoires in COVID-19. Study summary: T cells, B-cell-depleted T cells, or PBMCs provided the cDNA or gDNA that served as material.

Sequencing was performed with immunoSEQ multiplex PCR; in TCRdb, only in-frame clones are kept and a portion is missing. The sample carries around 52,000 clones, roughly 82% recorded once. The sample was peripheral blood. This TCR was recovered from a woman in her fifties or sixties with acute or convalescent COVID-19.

CDR3 amino acids: CASSVASGLQRDTQYF. The DNA of the CDR3 is TGTGCCAGCAGCGTAGCTTCTGGACTCCAAAGAGATACGCAGTATTTT. The chain recombines TRBV9 with TRBJ2-3, with D possibly being TRBD2 (5 bases). Germline V gene data show CDR1 as SGDLS and CDR2 as YYNGEE. The CDR3 covers 16 residues. Trimming shortened V by 0 bases and J by 5 bases, and 16 bases separated the two germline ends.